The 7 T cell receptor beta chains below were found in one sample sequenced in a study of cytomegalovirus exposure and HLA in healthy donors. The PCR made use of 60 Vbeta and 13 Jbeta primers. Libraries were prepared by immunoSEQ multiplex PCR; TCRdb keeps only in-frame clonotypes and omits some of them. The table includes over 45,000 clones, around 81% detected once. Sample: PBMCs. Source of these receptors: a boy between 5 and 17 years old in good health and CMV-seropositive.

This chain's CDR3 is CASSLSVAGVYEQYF. The CDR3 DNA reads as TGTGCCAGCAGCTTATCTGTCGCGGGAGTCTACGAGCAGTACTTC. The rearrangement joins TRBV7-2 to TRBJ2-5; 7 positions match TRBD2. The end of the DNA aligns better with TRBJ2-7, so the J call may be wrong. Germline V lookup: CDR1 SGHTA, CDR2 FQGNSA. The CDR3 totals 15 residues.

The V and J genes are TRBV5-1 and TRBJ2-3; D is possibly TRBD2 (5 bases). The CDR3 runs 14 residues. The V gene's germline CDR1 is SGHRS and CDR2 YFSETQ. Trimming took off 2 bases at V and 4 bases at J, with 11 bases between the two ends. CDR3 in DNA: TGCGCCAGCAGCTTCGGACTGAGGGCAGATACGCAGTATTTT. Its translation: CASSFGLRADTQYF.

The chain joins TRBV27 to TRBJ1-1; D is possibly TRBD1 (6 bases). The CDR3 runs to 14 residues. The germline gives CDR1 MNHEY, CDR2 SMNVEV (reference sequence). Trimming pared 5 bases from V and 3 bases from J, leaving 13 bases between. The CDR3 spells CASSQGGQYTEAFF. The CDR3 DNA reads as TGTGCCAGCAGTCAAGGGGGTCAGTACACTGAAGCTTTCTTT.

V gene TRBV9 combines with J gene TRBJ2-3, with TRBD1 matching 9 bases. Germline V gene data show CDR1 as SGDLS and CDR2 as YYNGEE. The CDR3 runs 16 residues. The V and J ends lost 0 bases and 3 bases, in that order; junction bases with no gene match: 5. The CDR3 coding sequence is TGTGCCAGCAGCGTAGTGGGACAGGGTGGAACAGATACGCAGTATTTT. This gives the protein CASSVVGQGGTDTQYF.

The sample holds a few counts of this clone. V is TRBV11-2 and J is TRBJ2-7; D is uncertain. CDR3 length: 13 residues. Germline CDR1 reads SGHAT; CDR2 reads FQNNGV. Trimming took 1 base from V and 4 from J, leaving 8 bases between them. CDR3 amino acids: CASSLGTDYEQYF. The CDR3 bases are TGTGCCAGCAGCTTAGGCACAGATTACGAGCAGTACTTC.

In its sample, this clone was seen a few times. The chain combines TRBV6-6 with TRBJ1-5; D remains ambiguous. The CDR3 sequence is 14 residues long. Trimming shortened V by 2 bases and J by 6 bases, and 11 bases separated the two germline ends. Germline-derived CDR1 and CDR2 are MNHNY and SVGAGI (reference sequence). CDR3 residues: CASSYGPPGQPQHF. The CDR3 DNA reads TGTGCCAGCAGTTACGGTCCCCCGGGTCAGCCCCAGCATTTT.

The DNA for the CDR3 is TGCAGCGGGGGCGTTAGCGAGACCCAGTACTTC. It is translated as CSGGVSETQYF. The gene calls are TRBV29-1 and TRBJ2-5; tentatively, D is TRBD1 (5 bases). CDR3 length: 11 residues. Deletions cut 7 bases from V and 5 bases from J, with 11 bases between. From germline, CDR1 is SQVTM and CDR2 ANQGSEA.